Sequencing of this T cell receptor beta chain was carried out in a study of OX40 agonist ivuxolimab in advanced cancers. Some clones are missing from TCRdb's copy, which holds only in-frame ones; the method was immunoSEQ multiplex PCR. Of about 64,000 clones in the sample, roughly 84% were seen once. Trimming left V 4 bases short and J 3 bases short, with 9 bases between. The CDR3 totals 12 residues. Germline loops: CDR1 SQVTM, CDR2 ANQGSEA. The material was CD4+ or CD8+ T cells sorted from blood, obtained in a trial of the OX40 agonist ivuxolimab. This sequence joins TRBV29-1 and TRBJ2-5; D is unresolved. This receptor was identified in an adult with an advanced solid tumor such as melanoma, head and neck, liver or kidney cancer. The CDR3 nucleotides are TGCAGCGTTGGGTCAGGAGAAGAGACCCAGTACTTC. Its protein product is CSVGSGEETQYF.